This TCR beta chain was captured by sequencing in a study of shared clonotypes between healthy human individuals (dated by TCRdb to about 2020). The study in broad terms: The cohort included three men and a couple of women between 18 and 49 years of age. Libraries were prepared and TCR repertoires were sequenced by different laboratories using diverse techniques, in order to increase sequencing depth and limit assay-specific biases. Per donor, three plates each were used for CD4 naive and CD4 memory, two for CD8 naive, and one for CD8 memory. To estimate repertoire size and how much clonotypes are shared between individuals, the study performed deep sequencing of blood TCR repertoires from 4 to 6 healthy adults. Per donor, leukapheresis produced somewhere between about 0.9 and 10 billion PBMCs.

TCR CDR3 regions were amplified from genomic DNA by multiplex PCR using the deep immunoSEQ assay. Extracted genomic DNA from each cell subset was spread evenly across all wells of several immunoSEQ 96-well plates, with each plate serving as a replicate. For sorted subsets, about 200 ng genomic DNA, equal to some 30,000 T cell genomes, was loaded into each replicate PCR. The purified libraries were quantified using a Qubit 3.0 fluorometer, sized with a Bioanalyzer 2100, and then quantified again using the KAPA Library Quantification kit. Every immunoSEQ 96-well plate was sequenced on a dedicated single-read 150-cycle Illumina NextSeq 550 flow cell. Turning to the authors' computational methods: Because only junctional sequences without quality scores were contained in the immunoSEQ output, filtering matching that applied to full-length reads could not be performed. To assign V/J genes and CDR3, sequences were annotated against IMGT germline references using PyIR, a Python wrapper for IgBLAST v1.9. Reads were filtered out if the reads had weak V/J assignments (E-value above 1e-6), no CDR3, stop codons, out-of-frame junctions, or ambiguous translated residues. V3J clonotypes were defined as sequences sharing an identical inferred V gene, J gene, and CDR3 amino acid sequence. To compute the percentage overlap between repertoires, the number of shared unique clonotypes was divided by the size of the smaller repertoire. RTK rarefaction, the Chao1 estimator, and Recon v2.1 estimates of unobserved clonotypes were used to assess repertoire richness. Generation probabilities for all TCRbeta clonotypes obtained by the gDNA method from several donors were computed using OLGA. In its TCRdb copy, this immuneACCESS table keeps in-frame sequences only and misses some clones. Where compared with another copy, unresolved V genes explain less than half of these, and the others have no known cause. For V, J and clone size, that table is used; D and trimming come from the DNA. The sample includes some 2 million clones, with approximately 95% observed a single time. Of the sample, less than 1.5% is held by the ten largest clones.

As regards this clone: It lacks a known antigen. It has no much larger one-base neighbor in the sample; base qualities were not kept.

What the research found in general, with its limitations: Even with the large sequencing depth, rarefaction of the sorted-subset datasets indicated that sequencing was incomplete. Pairwise subsampling led to the expectation that sequencing depth would affect the degree of clonotype sharing among donors. Across a few donors, about 4.5% of naive CD4, approximately 3.6% of naive CD8, about 2.3% of memory CD4, and over 0.35% of memory CD8 clonotypes were shared. Estimated clonotype richness was generally larger for naive than for memory subsets. Higher generation probabilities were observed for clonotypes shared by all four sorted-subset donors than for non-shared clonotypes. The genetic and exposure-history diversity represented was limited by the small number of donors. Only blood was sampled, and tissue TCR repertoires likely differ from those in blood.

CD8 naive samples were obtained by positive selection for CCR7 among CD45RO-negative cells, yielding a CD45RA+CCR7+ population from which TemRA cells were excluded. Healthy HIV-negative adults with no recently reported acute infections or vaccinations were included as donors. Every donor was a Caucasian adult living in Nashville, Tennessee, USA. Blood was obtained by leukapheresis, after which PBMCs were separated by Ficoll-Histopaque density gradient centrifugation and cryopreserved in liquid nitrogen vapor phase. Purity and quantity of every magnetically sorted T cell population were checked by analytical flow cytometry. Genomic DNA was isolated from every sorted fraction and measured by UV absorbance on a Nanodrop 2000c. Germline trimming: 2 bases from V, 1 base from J; junction bases outside gene matches: 6. The germline V gene (reference sequence) specifies SEHNR as CDR1 and FQNEAQ as CDR2. Including cysteine and phenylalanine, the CDR3 has 16 amino acids. Kept here is only the CDR3 DNA, which spans 48 bases and is read in frame from base 1.

This chain is built from TRBV7-9 and TRBJ2-5, and 8 junction bases match TRBD2. The receptor was derived from a man between 18 and 29 years old in good health. Source material: naive CD8+ T cells sorted from blood. The cell subset or site label corresponds to: CD45RA+CCR7+. The CDR3 protein: CASSLMTGLAQETQYF. The nucleotides are TGTGCCAGCAGCTTAATGACCGGACTAGCCCAAGAGACCCAGTACTTC.